The next 9 T cell receptor beta chains were all read from a single sample in a study of human T cells and chemical hapten exposure. MiXCR, applied by TCRdb to the RACE reads, yields one record per CDR3 protein. The repertoire holds approximately 110,000 distinct CDR3 sequences, with approximately 36% as singletons. Time point indicated: patch test 3, about 24 weeks after DPC sensitization. Sample treatment: therapeutic diphenylcyclopropenone sensitization with weekly scalp DPC. This specimen consisted of whole blood, obtained in connection with sensitization to the hapten diphenylcyclopropenone (DPC). Source of these receptors: a middle-aged man with alopecia areata. Some clones in this sample may be carry-over from other donors' samples.

The V gene is TRBV2, the J gene TRBJ2-1; the match to TRBD2 covers 9 bases. Losses at the gene ends were 6 bases for V and 0 bases for J; bases not matched to a gene: 18. The CDR3 consists of 20 residues. CDR1 and CDR2 from the germline V gene are SNHLY and FYNNEI. The CDR3 here is CASRLGGPSGITNSYNEQFF. CDR3 in DNA: TGTGCCAGCAGGTTGGGAGGTCCTAGCGGGATTACCAACTCCTACAATGAGCAGTTCTTC.

This clonotype was detected many times. This sequence joins TRBV6-5 and TRBJ1-6; the D is unclear. The V end lost 8 bases, the J end lost 4 bases, and 15 bases lay between the germline ends. Germline V gene lookup returns CDR1 MNHEY and CDR2 SVGAGI. This CDR3 region has 15 residues. The CDR3 spells CASSGPSGYNSPLHF. The CDR3 DNA sequence: TGTGCCAGCTCCGGGCCAAGCGGTTATAATTCACCCCTCCACTTT.

The chain combines TRBV30 with TRBJ2-1, with a tentative D call TRBD1 (5 bases). Trimming removed 3 bases at V and 9 bases at J, with 18 bases between. CDR3 size: 14 residues. CDR1 and CDR2 (germline): GTSNPN, SVGIG (reference sequence). Written as DNA, the CDR3 is TGTGCCTGGAGGCGAAGGGGAAAAACGGGTGAGCAGTTCTTC. This gives the protein CAWRRRGKTGEQFF.

This clonotype occurred a few times. The rearrangement joins TRBV7-2 to TRBJ2-5; 9 nucleotides match TRBD2. The CDR3 extends over 14 amino acids. J lost 0 bases, V lost 5 bases, and 1 base had no gene match. Germline V gene sequence: CDR1 SGHTA, CDR2 FQGNSA. CDR3 loop: CASSRTSDQETQYF. CDR3 sequence (DNA): TGTGCCAGCAGCCGGACTAGCGACCAAGAGACCCAGTACTTC.

The chain carries TRBV20-1 and TRBJ2-3; 10 positions match TRBD2. V was pared by 0 bases and J by 2 bases, with 5 bases of the junction left unmatched. The CDR3 extends over 16 amino acids. Germline values: CDR1 DFQATT, CDR2 SNEGSKA (reference sequence). The CDR3 protein is CSARDPSGRNTDTQYF. In DNA, the CDR3 is TGCAGTGCTAGAGACCCTAGCGGGAGAAACACAGATACGCAGTATTTT.

This clonotype was seen more than once but under ten times. V and J are TRBV27 and TRBJ2-3, with TRBD2 matching over 12 bases. This CDR3 is 17 amino acids long. CDR1 and CDR2 (germline): MNHEY, SMNVEV (reference sequence). The junction had 8 bases not matched to a gene; V was cut back by 5 bases and J by 2 bases. CDR3 sequence reads: CASSPGLAGTDTDTQYF. The CDR3 nucleotides read TGTGCCAGCAGTCCAGGACTAGCGGGGACAGACACAGATACGCAGTATTTT.

This clonotype has a count of ten or more. V gene TRBV7-3 combines with J gene TRBJ2-1; 12 nucleotides match TRBD1. This CDR3 spans 15 amino acids. J lost 8 bases, V lost 2 bases, and 4 bases had no gene match. CDR1 is SGHTA and CDR2 is FQGTGA in the germline V gene. In nucleotides, the CDR3 is TGTGCCAGCAGCTTAGGGACAGGGGGCCTTGATGAGCAGTTCTTC. It specifies CASSLGTGGLDEQFF.

This chain links TRBV5-1 with TRBJ1-1; D might be TRBD1 (6 bases). The V and J ends lost 2 bases and 0 bases respectively, with 14 bases between them. From germline, CDR1 is SGHRS and CDR2 YFSETQ. CDR3 length equals 16 residues. The CDR3 reads CASSFVQGTMNTEAFF. The CDR3 nucleotides read TGCGCCAGCAGCTTCGTCCAGGGGACCATGAACACTGAAGCTTTCTTT.

This clonotype was picked up a small number of times. The chain couples TRBV20-1 to TRBJ1-6; TRBD1 might be the D (5 bases). This CDR3 is 13 amino acids long. CDR1 and CDR2 from the germline V gene are DFQATT and SNEGSKA (reference sequence). Trimming left V 6 bases short and J 8 bases short, with 14 bases between. The CDR3 loop reads CSATTGSDSPLHF. The CDR3 coding sequence is TGCAGTGCAACAACAGGCTCGGATTCACCCCTCCACTTT.